This TCR beta chain was sequenced in a study of blood T cells in healthy people across ages. The study's findings and limits: Leaving the PBMCs unsorted stopped any conclusive comparison of naive versus antigen-experienced cells.

This clonotype has a handful of counts. Its antigen is unknown. Then a second PCR, running roughly 7 to 11 cycles, was carried out with a sample-barcoded 5' primer and a J-beta primer mix. Each of the samples gave a minimum of 2.5 million paired-end reads that contained CDR3. One entry per CDR3 protein results from TCRdb running MiXCR on the 5' RACE reads. This sample carries hundreds of thousands of distinct CDR3 sequences, roughly 40% of them seen once, and the ten largest clones take over 10%. The CDR3 sequence is 14 residues long. The germline CDR1 and CDR2 sequences are DFQATT and SNEGSKA (reference sequence). Trimming removed 1 base at V and 2 bases at J, with 11 bases between.

V usage is TRBV20-1 and J usage is TRBJ2-5; D unresolved. Sequenced material: blood. The origin of this receptor is a man between 18 and 35 years old in good health. CDR3: CSARGRVKQETQYF. CDR3 in DNA: TGCAGTGCTAGAGGTCGGGTGAAACAAGAGACCCAGTACTTC.